Listed below are T cell receptor beta chains from one sample, sequenced in a study of shared clonotypes between healthy human individuals. Here immunoSEQ multiplex PCR was the method, and the copy in TCRdb shows in-frame clones only, minus some. The data show around 340,000 clones, 73% seen once. The sequenced material came from memory CD4+ T cells sorted from blood. Receptors were obtained from a young man in good health. CDR3s include the opening cysteine and the closing phenylalanine or tryptophan. Fields, in order: J gene, D gene, clone size, V gene, CDR3 protein, CDR3 DNA. A D gene is named only where the DNA matches it firmly. Expanded clones get a size class; other rows say once, few or many, or leave the size out.

TRBJ2-5,TRBD1,NA,TRBV5-6,CASSPQTGGGETQYF,TGTGCCAGCAGCCCTCAGACAGGGGGCGGGGAGACCCAGTACTTC
TRBJ2-2,NA,NA,TRBV5-4,CASSLRGTNTGELFF,TGTGCCAGCAGCTTACGCGGAACGAACACCGGGGAGCTGTTTTTT
TRBJ2-5,TRBD2,NA,TRBV7-2,CASSRMPLTSGQETQYF,TGTGCCAGCAGCCGAATGCCCCTAACTAGCGGCCAAGAGACCCAGTACTTC
TRBJ1-4,NA,few,TRBV5-4,CASSLDGTPNEKLFF,TGTGCCAGCAGCTTGGACGGGACTCCGAATGAAAAACTGTTTTTT
TRBJ1-1,NA,NA,TRBV6-9,CASSPKETEAFF,TGTGCCAGCAGTCCGAAAGAAACTGAAGCTTTCTTT
TRBJ1-2,NA,NA,TRBV5-4,CASSLVGGPGYTF,TGTGCCAGCAGCTTGGTTGGGGGGCCCGGCTACACCTTC
TRBJ2-2,TRBD2,NA,TRBV28,CASISAGGMAGELFF,TGTGCCAGCATCTCCGCGGGGGGGATGGCCGGGGAGCTGTTTTTT
TRBJ2-7,TRBD1,NA,TRBV18,CASSPLGQASYEQYF,TGTGCCAGCTCACCTCTGGGACAGGCGTCCTACGAGCAGTACTTC
TRBJ2-5,NA,NA,TRBV7-3,CASSLDGTEETQYF,TGTGCCAGCAGCTTGGACGGGACCGAAGAGACCCAGTACTTC
TRBJ2-5,NA,once,TRBV18,CASSSKETQYF,TGTGCCAGCTCAAGTAAAGAGACCCAGTACTTC
TRBJ2-7,NA,NA,TRBV28,CASRESVREQYF,TGTGCCAGCAGAGAGAGCGTCCGCGAGCAGTACTTC
TRBJ2-3,NA,NA,TRBV28,CASSLHSSADTQYF,TGTGCCAGCAGTTTACACAGTTCGGCAGATACGCAGTATTTT
TRBJ1-2,NA,NA,TRBV30,CAWMGPRGGYTF,TGTGCCTGGATGGGGCCCCGTGGGGGCTACACCTTC
TRBJ2-1,NA,NA,TRBV20-1,CSGRRMNEQFF,TGCAGTGGCCGACGTATGAATGAGCAGTTCTTC
TRBJ2-3,NA,NA,TRBV7-2,CASSLNVDTQYF,TGTGCCAGCAGCCTGAATGTAGATACGCAGTATTTT
TRBJ2-7,NA,NA,TRBV2,CASNVGIYEQYF,TGTGCCAGCAATGTGGGGATCTACGAGCAGTACTTC
TRBJ2-5,TRBD2,NA,TRBV28,CASSSLAGRGYFQETQYF,TGTGCCAGCAGTTCCCTAGCGGGACGGGGGTATTTCCAAGAGACCCAGTACTTC
TRBJ2-2,NA,NA,TRBV7-6,CASSLDWNTGELFF,TGTGCCAGCAGCTTAGACTGGAACACCGGGGAGCTGTTTTTT
TRBJ2-5,TRBD2,NA,TRBV10-2,CASSGKGGGSRETQYF,TGCGCCAGCAGTGGAAAGGGAGGCGGGAGCAGAGAGACCCAGTACTTC
TRBJ2-4,NA,NA,TRBV5-6,CASGLRVLGNIQYF,TGTGCCAGCGGCTTGAGAGTTTTGGGAAACATTCAGTACTTC
TRBJ2-1,NA,NA,TRBV5-1,CASSARFGYGEQFF,TGCGCCAGCAGCGCCAGGTTTGGTTACGGAGAGCAGTTCTTC
TRBJ2-2,NA,NA,TRBV4-3,CASSQDILAGELFF,TGCGCCAGCAGCCAAGATATCCTAGCGGGGGAGCTGTTTTTT
TRBJ2-7,NA,NA,TRBV6-6,CASSYSSRGALNGQYF,TGTGCCAGCAGTTACTCGTCTCGGGGGGCCTTAAACGGGCAGTACTTC
TRBJ2-2,TRBD1,NA,TRBV7-9,CASSLMRFRTGGTGELFF,TGTGCCAGCAGCTTAATGAGATTCCGGACAGGGGGCACCGGGGAGCTGTTTTTT
TRBJ2-7,NA,few,TRBV5-6,CASRPNPASLNYEQYF,TGTGCCAGCAGACCCAACCCAGCCTCGCTAAACTACGAGCAGTACTTC
TRBJ1-1,NA,NA,TRBV5-1,CASSLWGGHTEAFF,TGCGCCAGCAGCTTGTGGGGGGGCCACACTGAAGCTTTCTTT
TRBJ2-7,TRBD1,NA,TRBV18,CASSPRQGIYEQYF,TGTGCCAGCTCACCACGACAGGGAATCTACGAGCAGTACTTC
TRBJ1-2,NA,once,TRBV25-1,CASNEAGENYGYTF,TGTGCCAGCAACGAGGCTGGAGAGAACTATGGCTACACCTTC
TRBJ2-2,NA,NA,TRBV4-3,CASSQDSTGDSAGELFF,TGCGCCAGCAGCCAAGATTCGACAGGAGATTCGGCCGGGGAGCTGTTTTTT
TRBJ1-1,TRBD1,NA,TRBV5-1,CASSLEFDRAQEAFF,TGCGCCAGCAGCTTGGAGTTCGACAGGGCGCAAGAAGCTTTCTTT
TRBJ2-5,TRBD2,NA,TRBV7-9,CASSLRGLAGGPGQETQYF,TGTGCCAGCAGCTTAAGGGGGCTAGCGGGAGGGCCAGGTCAAGAGACCCAGTACTTC
TRBJ1-1,NA,once,TRBV2,CASSEARNTEAFF,TGTGCCAGCAGTGAAGCGCGGAACACTGAAGCTTTCTTT
TRBJ2-7,TRBD2,NA,TRBV7-2,CASSQSGGSWEQYF,TGTGCCAGCAGCCAGTCAGGCGGGAGTTGGGAGCAGTACTTC
TRBJ1-2,TRBD1,NA,TRBV19,CASSKEGQSGIHGYTF,TGTGCCAGTAGTAAGGAGGGACAGTCCGGAATCCATGGCTACACCTTC
TRBJ2-3,NA,NA,TRBV9,CASSVVSLSDTQYF,TGTGCCAGCAGCGTAGTCTCTTTGTCGGATACGCAGTATTTT
TRBJ2-5,TRBD1,NA,TRBV25-1,CASSEGQGAQETQYF,TGTGCCAGCAGTGAGGGACAGGGGGCCCAAGAGACCCAGTACTTC
TRBJ2-1,NA,NA,TRBV11-3,CASSLGHSPLNEQFF,TGTGCCAGCAGCTTAGGACATTCTCCCCTTAATGAGCAGTTCTTC
TRBJ1-1,TRBD1,few,TRBV19,CASRDRGDTEAFF,TGTGCCAGTAGGGACAGGGGCGACACTGAAGCTTTCTTT
TRBJ2-1,TRBD2,NA,TRBV7-2,CASTQTSGRSSYNEQFF,TGTGCCAGCACCCAGACTAGCGGGAGGAGCTCCTACAATGAGCAGTTCTTC
TRBJ1-2,TRBD1,NA,TRBV7-9,CASSHGTASNYGYTF,TGTGCCAGCAGCCACGGGACAGCCTCTAACTATGGCTACACCTTC
TRBJ2-6,NA,NA,TRBV2,CASRTERANVLTF,TGTGCCAGCAGAACGGAGAGGGCCAACGTCCTGACTTTC